This entry describes one TCR beta chain. These data are taken from a study of T cell responses to AZD1222 COVID-19 vaccine. Only in-frame clones appear in the TCRdb table, and some are missing; sequencing was by immunoSEQ multiplex PCR. Altogether roughly 110,000 clones are present, under 95% being singletons, with the ten largest covering 20% to 25%. CDR1 LGHNA and CDR2 YSLEER come from the germline V gene. Unmatched junction bases numbered 10, after V lost 0 bases and J lost 7 bases. The CDR3 is 16 amino acids. The TCR originated in an adult in good health. Sequences were derived from peripheral blood, sampled on day 0 of AZD1222 vaccination. This rearrangement joins TRBV4-3 to TRBJ1-2; 8 bases line up with TRBD1. The CDR3 DNA reads as TGCGCCAGCAGCCAAGATTGGAGGGGCGACAGGGGTGGCTACACCTTC. It is translated as CASSQDWRGDRGGYTF.